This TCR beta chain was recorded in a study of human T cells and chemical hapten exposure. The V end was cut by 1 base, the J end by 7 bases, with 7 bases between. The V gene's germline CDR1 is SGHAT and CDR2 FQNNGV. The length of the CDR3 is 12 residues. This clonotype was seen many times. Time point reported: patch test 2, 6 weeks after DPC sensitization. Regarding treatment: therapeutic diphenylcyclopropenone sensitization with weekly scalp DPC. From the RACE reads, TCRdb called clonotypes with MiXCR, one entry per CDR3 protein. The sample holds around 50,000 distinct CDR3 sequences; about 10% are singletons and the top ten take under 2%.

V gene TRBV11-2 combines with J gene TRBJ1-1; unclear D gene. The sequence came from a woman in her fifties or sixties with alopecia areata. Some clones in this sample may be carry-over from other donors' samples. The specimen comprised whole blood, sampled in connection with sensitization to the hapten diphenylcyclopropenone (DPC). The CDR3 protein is CASSLVQLEAFF. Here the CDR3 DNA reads TGTGCCAGCAGCTTAGTCCAGCTTGAAGCTTTCTTT.